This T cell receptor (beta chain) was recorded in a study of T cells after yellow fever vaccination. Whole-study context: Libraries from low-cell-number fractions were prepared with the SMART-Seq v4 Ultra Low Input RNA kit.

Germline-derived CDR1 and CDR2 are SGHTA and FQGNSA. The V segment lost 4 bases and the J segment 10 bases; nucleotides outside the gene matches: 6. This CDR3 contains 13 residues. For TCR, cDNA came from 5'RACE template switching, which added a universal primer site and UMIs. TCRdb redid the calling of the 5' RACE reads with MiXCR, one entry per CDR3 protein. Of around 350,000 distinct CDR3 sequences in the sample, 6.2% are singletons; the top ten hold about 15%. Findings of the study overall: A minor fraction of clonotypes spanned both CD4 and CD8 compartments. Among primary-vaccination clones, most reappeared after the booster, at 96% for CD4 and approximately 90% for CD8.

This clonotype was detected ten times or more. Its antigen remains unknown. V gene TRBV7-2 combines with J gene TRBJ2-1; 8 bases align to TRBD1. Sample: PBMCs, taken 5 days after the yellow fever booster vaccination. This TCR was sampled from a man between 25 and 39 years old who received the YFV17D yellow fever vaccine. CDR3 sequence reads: CASSSGQGREQFF. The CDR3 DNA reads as TGTGCCAGCAGCTCCGGACAGGGTCGGGAGCAGTTCTTC.